The subject of this entry is one T cell receptor (beta chain). This clonotype has a count of ten or more. Its specific antigen is unknown. No much larger clone exists at a distance of one base, and base qualities are not known. All patients had node-negative disease on CT and PET/CT, and none had a history of other malignancies or had previously received chemotherapy or radiotherapy. At each of two time points, roughly 6.5 milliliters of peripheral venous blood were collected in EDTA tubes. Ficoll-Paque Plus density-gradient centrifugation was used to isolate PBMCs. Immediately after collection, samples were stored at -80 degrees C until analysis. Two rounds of multiplex PCR were used to amplify the TCR beta CDR3 region from genomic DNA. In the first PCR round, primers specific to each TRBV and TRBJ gene were used, and the primer sequences were filed in Chinese patent CN105087789A. Universal primers were used in the second round of PCR. The Roche High Pure PCR Template Preparation Kit was used to extract genomic DNA from the frozen PBMCs. Libraries were sequenced paired-end with 151 bp reads on an Illumina HiSeq 3000. From the authors' description of their analysis: CutAdapt was used to remove raw reads lacking the multiplex PCR primer sequences. Using PEAR, the high-quality paired reads were merged into contigs. MiXCR assigned TRB V, D and J gene segments to each contig by aligning to reference sequences. To remove sequencing errors, CDR3 sequences were clustered according to base quality and sequence similarity. Shannon entropy normalized by the natural log of productive TCR sequence number was used as the measure of diversity. One minus Shannon entropy divided by the natural log of the number of unique clonotypes was used as the definition of clonality. The Youden index of ROC curves was used to select progression-free survival cut-offs for repertoire metrics, and analyses were performed in R 3.5.3. TCRdb reanalyzed the raw reads on its own, using fastp at Q25 for trimming and MiXCR for clone calling, and kept in-frame beta chains. CDR3 protein duplicates are merged, each entry listing the most common genes and DNA. V and J calls and clone size were set by TCRdb, not the authors. For this sample the table gives roughly 20,000 distinct CDR3 sequences, of which 45% to 70% were detected only once. The top ten clones comprise 25% to 30% of the sample.

This sample was included in a study of prognosis after radiotherapy for stage I lung cancer (dated by TCRdb to 2020 to 2023). Some background on the complete study: Between early 2018 and 2019, nineteen patients with stage I NSCLC were enrolled in Nanjing, China. For each of the roughly 20 patients, one blood sample was taken before SBRT and one after, so the study sequenced about 40 samples in total. Tumor histology was squamous cell carcinoma in over 5 patients and adenocarcinoma in roughly 12. All patients were considered medically inoperable, owing to comorbidities in some 11 and refusal of surgery in several. The cohort was made up of 10 to 15 men and a handful of women, with a median age of approximately 74 years and an age range of 53 to 84 years. Peripheral blood TCR beta repertoires were profiled in stage I NSCLC patients before and after stereotactic body radiotherapy, and the repertoires were related to distant failure. No patient received concurrent therapy alongside SBRT. Distant metastases were developed by four of the 19 patients after SBRT, at a median of around seven months, whereas no significant progression was observed in the other 15 patients. SBRT was given in 3 to 5 fractions with a biologically effective dose of at least 100 Gy, using image-guided IMRT or VMAT. Over 11 patients presented with newly diagnosed primary stage I lung tumors, and 4 or 5 carried oligometastatic NSCLC following surgical resection of the primary tumor. What the authors observed across the whole study: No determination of tumor specificity was made for expanded TCR clones. After SBRT, the count of unique TCR clones dropped from a median of around 9,300 beforehand to about 7,200 afterward (Wilcoxon paired P=0.011). Post-SBRT Shannon entropy and its change from baseline were lower in patients who developed distant metastases; baseline Shannon entropy was not associated with metastases. All reported P values were unadjusted for multiple comparisons. TRBV and TRBJ usage frequencies reportedly varied with metastasis status, involving two V genes at baseline and some ten V and two J genes after SBRT. The small cohort and short follow-up limited the study, so independent validation of the findings is needed.

V is reduced by 3 bases and J by 2 bases, leaving a spacing of 11 bases between them. CDR1 is given as LNHNV and CDR2 as YYDKDF, both from the germline V gene (reference sequence). The CDR3 holds 14 amino acids from the cysteine to the phenylalanine. Solely the CDR3 DNA is kept, with 42 bases framed from the first base. The V gene is TRBV15 and the J gene is TRBJ2-7; perhaps TRBD2 is the D gene, with 6 bases matching. Sequences were derived from PBMCs, sampled before or after stereotactic body radiation therapy (not recorded which). This clonotype originated in a donor aged 50 or older with non-small cell lung cancer. The CDR3 here reads CATSRSDYPYEQYF. The DNA reads TGTGCCACCAGCAGGTCGGACTATCCCTACGAGCAGTACTTC.